This TCR beta chain emerged from a study of CD4 T cells in relation to SARS-CoV-2 and coronaviruses. General observations from the study: This crossreactivity analysis covered spike protein alone, no other viral proteins.

Germline lookup yields CDR1 KGHSH and CDR2 LQKENI. V shed 1 base and J 7 bases; nucleotides not matched to a gene: 10. The CDR3 is made up of 15 amino acids. Repertoires were generated with immunoSEQ multiplex PCR, while TCRdb's copy carries only in-frame clones and drops some. The sample has approximately 18,000 clones, approximately 81% seen once. Unexposed donor CD4+ T cells date from about 2011-2018, before the COVID-19 pandemic. After roughly ten days of culture, CD4+ T cells were isolated. Unexposed-donor CD4+ T cells were probed with SARS-CoV-2 S/N and four cold-coronavirus spikes, cells permitting. Only one count was recorded for this clone. The antigen remains undetermined.

The V call is TRBV18, the J call TRBJ2-7; 7 bases are a match to TRBD1. The sequencing sample was made of CD4+ T cells from PBMCs, cultured in vitro. The sequence came from a human donor in good health. The CDR3 sequence: CASSPRQGSDPEQYF. CDR3 sequence (DNA): TGTGCCAGCTCACCACGACAGGGCAGCGATCCAGAGCAGTACTTC.